These T cell receptor beta chains were read from a single sample in a study of T-cell memory formation after mild COVID-19. TCRdb re-called the 5' RACE reads through MiXCR, storing one row per CDR3 protein. The table has 450,000 or so distinct CDR3 sequences, approximately 25% seen once. Sequencing was carried out using PBMCs or a T cell subset sorted from them (not recorded which). These receptors were taken from an adult woman who had mild COVID-19 (a few samples of this study predate the infection). Cell type and time point are not known. CDR3s leave out the opening cysteine and the closing phenylalanine or tryptophan.

j_gene	v_gene	CDR3aa
TRBJ2-1	TRBV5-4	ASSSQGVVRDNEQF
TRBJ1-4	TRBV7-2	ASSYAGVNNEKLF
TRBJ2-2	TRBV7-3	ASSKDRSTGELF
TRBJ2-3	TRBV7-2	ASKRLSTDTQY
TRBJ1-5	TRBV20-1	SARQGGYSNQPQH
TRBJ2-1	TRBV10-3	AISGGLDEQF
TRBJ2-2	TRBV19	ASSIRTNTGELF
TRBJ1-5	TRBV18	ASSLDRYSNQPQH
TRBJ1-1	TRBV9	ASSVANGPAAEAF
TRBJ2-7	TRBV14	ASSQGQGMGYEQY
TRBJ2-3	TRBV7-3	ASSPGGLYTDTQY
TRBJ2-3	TRBV6-5	ASSPDGGGTDTQY
TRBJ2-7	TRBV7-3	ASSLQGSSSYEQY
TRBJ2-1	TRBV19	ASLAPSGSLYNEQF
TRBJ2-1	TRBV27	ASSVQGTGEQF
TRBJ2-3	TRBV12-3/TRBV12-4	ASSRTVSTDTQY
TRBJ2-5	TRBV2	ASSVWGQEETQY
TRBJ2-3	TRBV7-3	ASSLMALGTDTQY
TRBJ2-2	TRBV4-3	ASSQFPGQGTGELF
TRBJ1-5	TRBV3-1	ASSQDWNQPQH
TRBJ2-3	TRBV24-1	ATSDRPTDTQY
TRBJ2-5	TRBV6-1	ASSGGRAQETQY
TRBJ1-4	TRBV3-1	ASSHYRGFNEKLF
TRBJ2-1	TRBV5-6	ASSLGSGRAYNEQF
TRBJ2-1	TRBV24-1	ATSDFSSYNEQF
TRBJ2-1	TRBV6-5	ASTRGDEQF
TRBJ2-7	TRBV19	AAGIEREQY